This T cell receptor (beta chain) derives from a study of blood T cells in healthy people across ages. Germline CDR1 reads MNHNS; CDR2 reads SASEGT. This CDR3 is built from 15 residues. Trimming took off 4 bases at V and 0 bases at J, with 10 bases between the two ends. A sample-barcoded 5' primer and a J-beta primer mix were used in a second PCR of roughly 6 to 12 cycles. Each CDR3 protein is one row after TCRdb ran MiXCR on the 5' RACE reads. Here the sample spans about 1.5 million distinct CDR3 sequences, 35% to 45% being singletons. Each sample yielded at least 6.5 million isolated PBMCs. V gene TRBV6-1 combines with J gene TRBJ2-1, with unresolved D. Input material: blood. The origin of this receptor is a young woman in good health. CDR3 sequence reads: CASSGGYSSYNEQFF. The DNA for the CDR3 is TGTGCCAGCAGTGGTGGCTATAGCTCCTACAATGAGCAGTTCTTC.